Below are 2 T cell receptor beta chains sequenced from a single sample in a study of blood T cells in healthy people across ages. A J-beta primer mix and a sample-barcoded 5' primer were used in a second PCR of roughly 7 to 12 cycles. MiXCR, run by TCRdb on the 5' RACE reads, gives a single entry per CDR3 protein. The data contain fewer than 1,000,000 distinct CDR3 sequences, around half of them seen just once; the ten biggest clones take up 15% to 20%. Specimen: blood. These receptors were collected from a man at least 80 years old in good health.

J is TRBJ1-4 and V is TRBV4-3; no clear D. V was cut by 5 bases and J by 4 bases, with 5 bases left in between. The CDR3 has 12 amino acids. Germline CDR1 LGHNA, CDR2 YSLEER. CDR3: CASSENNEKLFF. DNA of the CDR3: TGCGCCAGCAGCGAGAATAATGAAAAACTGTTTTTT.

As to this clonotype: A read error may account for a junction end that differs from germline. The chain recombines TRBV6-4 with TRBJ2-1; 9 bases match TRBD2. CDR1 and CDR2 (germline): MRHNA, SNTAGT. The CDR3 has 15 residues. The CDR3 loop is CASSERGGSHNEQFF. CDR3 bases: TGTGCCAGCAGTGAGCGGGGGGGCTCCCACAATGAGCAGTTCTTC.